This T cell receptor beta chain was obtained from a study of technical replicates of blood from several donors. Assay used: immunoSEQ multiplex PCR; TCRdb lists only in-frame clones, some missing. The data contain around 79,000 clones, about 91% of them singletons. The CDR3 has 18 residues. The chain links TRBV21-1 to TRBJ2-2; no check of the table's D call, TRBD1, against the DNA was made. TRBV21-1 is a recognized pseudogene. Material for sequencing was T cells isolated from PBMCs. The clonotype originates from a human donor in good health. CDR3 coding DNA: TGTGCCAGCGGAACCGGAATGTGCAGGGAAAGCTACACCGGGGAGCTGTTTTTT. Protein product: CASGTGMCRESYTGELFF.